The 2 T cell receptor beta chains listed next were all sequenced from one sample in a study of CD8 T cells in Susac syndrome. Random hexamers primed reverse transcription of about 0.5 to 1 ug RNA. One entry per CDR3 protein, called by TCRdb with MiXCR from the immunoSEQ multiplex PCR reads. Found here are tens of thousands of distinct CDR3 sequences, approximately 96% of them singletons; the top ten hold roughly 0.68%. Sequencing was carried out using CD8+ T cells from PBMCs. These receptors were obtained from a human donor with Susac syndrome.

The sample holds one count of this clonotype. This chain uses TRBV20-1 with TRBJ2-7; D remains ambiguous. The germline V gene encodes CDR1 DFQATT and CDR2 SNEGSKA (reference sequence). This CDR3 is built from 15 residues. Trimming removed 0 bases at V and 0 bases at J, with 12 bases between. CDR3 sequence: CSARDQDNFSYEQYF. CDR3 nucleotide sequence: TGCAGTGCTAGAGATCAGGATAATTTCTCCTACGAGCAGTACTTC.

The rearrangement uses TRBV28 and TRBJ1-5; D might be TRBD1 (5 bases). V was clipped by 8 bases and J by 3 bases, with 8 bases between them. The CDR3 consists of 12 residues. Germline V CDR1 and CDR2: MDHEN, SYDVKM. Written as DNA, the CDR3 is TGTGCCAGCGGGGGAGCCAATCAGCCCCAGCATTTT. Protein product: CASGGANQPQHF.